This T cell receptor (beta chain) was documented in a study of CD8 T cells in ankylosing spondylitis. Study observations and caveats: Some of the motif variants had earlier been found in reactive arthritis patients' fluid and blood. Clones linked to disease, bearing a CD8+ phenotype, were relatively rare in peripheral blood. Within matched ankylosing spondylitis synovial fluid, disease-linked clones were reportedly significantly enriched. Seven to nine highly homologous variants formed a TCR beta motif that appeared characteristic of ankylosing spondylitis blood.

As regards this clonotype: The antigen remains undetermined.

TCR beta libraries were made by quantitative 5'-RACE with molecular barcodes. TCRdb re-analysed the 5' RACE reads in MiXCR, keeping a single row per CDR3 protein. In the table there are 700,000 or so distinct CDR3 sequences, around 19% of which are singletons. CDR3 length equals 12 residues. V gave up 5 bases and J gave up 6 bases, with 14 bases separating them. In germline, CDR1 is SQVTM, CDR2 ANQGSEA. This chain uses TRBV29-1 with TRBJ2-7; D perhaps matches TRBD2 (5 bases). The receptor's source is a male donor with ankylosing spondylitis. Sequenced sample: blood, either unsorted or a sorted T cell fraction (not recorded which). Written as DNA, the CDR3 is TGCAGCGTTCCCGGGCAAGGACTCGAGCAGTACTTC. This encodes CSVPGQGLEQYF.